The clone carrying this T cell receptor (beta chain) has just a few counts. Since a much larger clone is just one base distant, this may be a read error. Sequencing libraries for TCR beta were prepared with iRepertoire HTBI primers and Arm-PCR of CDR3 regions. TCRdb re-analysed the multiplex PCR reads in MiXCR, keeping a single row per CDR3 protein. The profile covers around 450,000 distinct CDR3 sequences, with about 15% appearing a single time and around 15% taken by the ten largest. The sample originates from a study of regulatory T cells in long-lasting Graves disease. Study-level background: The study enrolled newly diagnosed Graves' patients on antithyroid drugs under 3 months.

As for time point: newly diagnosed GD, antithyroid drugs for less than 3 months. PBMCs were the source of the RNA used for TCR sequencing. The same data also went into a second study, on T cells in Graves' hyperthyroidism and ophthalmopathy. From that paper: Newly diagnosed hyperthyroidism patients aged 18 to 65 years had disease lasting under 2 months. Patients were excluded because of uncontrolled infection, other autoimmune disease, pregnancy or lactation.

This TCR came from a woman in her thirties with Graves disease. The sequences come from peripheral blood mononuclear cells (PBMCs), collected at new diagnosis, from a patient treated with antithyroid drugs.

CDR3 bases: TGTGCCGGCAGCTTCAGGGGGCAGGTCACTGAAGCTTTCTTT. It yields the protein CAGSFRGQVTEAFF. The V call is TRBV28, the J call TRBJ1-1; 8 nucleotides agree with TRBD1. The CDR3 length is 14 residues. Per the germline V gene, CDR1 is MDHEN and CDR2 is SYDVKM.